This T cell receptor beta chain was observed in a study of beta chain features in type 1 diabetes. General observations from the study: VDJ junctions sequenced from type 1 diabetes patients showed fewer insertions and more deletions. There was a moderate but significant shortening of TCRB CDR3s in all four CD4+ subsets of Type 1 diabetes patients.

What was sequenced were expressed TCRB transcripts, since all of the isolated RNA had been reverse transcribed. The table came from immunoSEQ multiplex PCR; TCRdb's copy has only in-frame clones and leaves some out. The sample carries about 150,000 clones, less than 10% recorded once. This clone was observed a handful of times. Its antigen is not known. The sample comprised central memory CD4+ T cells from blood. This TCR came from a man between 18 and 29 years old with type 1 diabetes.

CDR3 sequence: CASSSPAGVGNEQFF. CDR3 nucleotide sequence: TGTGCCAGCAGTTCCCCGGCCGGGGTTGGGAATGAGCAGTTCTTC. V usage is TRBV28 and J usage is TRBJ2-1, with a tentative D call TRBD2 (5 bases). CDR1 is MDHEN and CDR2 is SYDVKM in the germline V gene. The CDR3 contains 15 residues. V was trimmed by 4 bases and J by 7 bases, leaving 17 bases between them.